These T cell receptor beta chains were read from a single sample in a study of memory CD4+ T cells and cytomegalovirus serostatus. Measured with immunoSEQ multiplex PCR; TCRdb has only the in-frame clones, and not every one. The data contain tens of thousands of clones, roughly 82% of them singletons. The specimen sequenced was memory CD4+ T cells from blood. These receptors all stem from an adult in good health and CMV-seronegative. Both conserved end residues are trimmed from each CDR3. A D gene is named only where the DNA matches it firmly.

J | D | V | CDR3
TRBJ1-2 | - | TRBV2 | ASSGGGLRGGYT
TRBJ1-5 | - | TRBV7-2 | ASSHDYSNQPQH
TRBJ1-6 | - | TRBV30 | ALQGSSSYNSPLH
TRBJ2-3 | - | TRBV5-1 | ASSFYALPASTDTQY
TRBJ2-2 | - | TRBV9 | ASSAAANTGELF
TRBJ2-7 | - | TRBV18 | ASSPAGSSYEQY
TRBJ2-7 | - | TRBV15 | ATSRDVGSYEQY
TRBJ1-6 | - | TRBV11-1 | ASSYRDNSPLH
TRBJ2-7 | TRBD1 | TRBV28 | ASSPLGQESYEQY
TRBJ1-2 | - | TRBV5-1 | ASRTGT
TRBJ1-5 | TRBD1 | TRBV7-9 | ASSGTGGQPQH
TRBJ2-2 | TRBD1 | TRBV7-2 | ASSLAGTATGELF
TRBJ2-2 | TRBD2 | TRBV7-2 | ASSPRGGNTGELF
TRBJ2-7 | - | TRBV7-2 | ASSLGYYEQY
TRBJ2-7 | TRBD2 | TRBV11-1 | ASSIKAGGTYEQY
TRBJ2-5 | TRBD2 | TRBV5-4 | ASSPTSGGALETQY
TRBJ1-4 | - | TRBV7-2 | ASSPRGRGTNEKLF
TRBJ2-1 | TRBD1 | TRBV7-2 | ASSTPGQHNEQF
TRBJ1-6 | - | TRBV9 | ASSVGPENPPLH
TRBJ1-5 | - | TRBV6-5 | ASSYGGNSNQPQH
TRBJ1-1 | - | TRBV7-9 | ASSPHGQTNTEAF
TRBJ1-1 | - | TRBV25-1 | SSSMNTEAF
TRBJ2-2 | - | TRBV11-3 | ASSPGTIPTGELF
TRBJ2-2 | - | TRBV6-6 | ASSYSGANTGELF
TRBJ1-1 | - | TRBV9 | ASSPQDWNTEAF
TRBJ2-3 | - | TRBV2 | AASLEDTQY
TRBJ1-1 | - | TRBV11-1 | ASSFNRGNTEAF
TRBJ2-5 | - | TRBV30 | AWGGLAWGETQY
TRBJ1-1 | TRBD1 | TRBV7-8 | ASSLSPYRGRVNTEAF
TRBJ1-2 | - | TRBV7-8 | ASSLGAASYGYT
TRBJ2-5 | TRBD2 | TRBV6-5 | ASSPSGVETQY
TRBJ2-6 | - | TRBV11-2 | ASSEGQSGANVLT
TRBJ1-1 | - | TRBV6-5 | ASSYSGVNTEAF
TRBJ2-7 | TRBD1 | TRBV30 | ARQGQGMSSYEQY
TRBJ2-3 | - | TRBV6-5 | ASSDTDTQY
TRBJ1-4 | TRBD1 | TRBV4-3 | ASSPGQGREKLF
TRBJ2-2 | - | TRBV7-3 | ASSQAGELF
TRBJ1-1 | TRBD1 | TRBV6-5 | ASSYSYRGLTEAF
TRBJ2-5 | - | TRBV2 | ASSADRQTQY
TRBJ1-1 | - | TRBV7-2 | ASSPPGSWTEAF
TRBJ2-1 | - | TRBV23-1 | ASSQSVTGSYNEQF
TRBJ1-5 | - | TRBV19 | ASSPQGSKHQPQH